The present TCR beta chain was sequenced within a study of T cell repertoires in cytomegalovirus infection. As for the study in general: Indications came from public TCR beta signatures; they pointed to CMV infection and to a matching HLA type. The study's findings and limits: CMV-specific TCR beta clonotypes restricted by HLA-C were the ones dominating the ex vivo response. Individuals carrying CMV plus the relevant HLA were identified by cumulative frequency of public TCR beta families.

TCRdb fed the reads into MiXCR, producing one record per CDR3 protein. The sample contains 490,000 or so distinct CDR3 sequences, around 10% of which appear only once. This clonotype has at least ten counts. What it recognizes is unknown. Sample: PBMCs. The source of this sequence is a human donor in good health (CMV status not recorded). Some clones in this sample may be carry-over from other donors' samples.

The CDR3 region has the DNA TGTGCCAGCAGCTTGAATAGGGGTATGAACACTGAAGCTTTCTTT. It is translated as CASSLNRGMNTEAFF. The rearrangement links TRBV5-4 to TRBJ1-1, with TRBD1 as a possible D gene (5 bases). The V and J ends lost 1 base and 0 bases respectively, with 10 bases between them. This CDR3 has 15 residues. Looked up from germline, CDR1 is SGHNT and CDR2 is YYREEE (reference sequence).